The entry below describes one T cell receptor (beta chain). What it binds is unknown. Sequencing of cultured CD4+ T cell DNA used the Oncomine TCR Beta short-read assay. TCRdb itself ran the PCR reads through MiXCR, one entry per CDR3 protein. The table records more than 15,000 distinct CDR3 sequences, approximately 50% of them present only once. The data were taken from a study of vaccination and CD4 T cells after COVID-19. The V gene end was trimmed by 4 bases and the J gene end by 4 bases; junction bases not matched to a gene: 6. The CDR3 runs to 14 residues. Germline V gene lookup returns CDR1 MNHEY and CDR2 SVGEGT. The treatment is: approximately 9-day PBMC culture with coronavirus spike peptide pools or control peptides (ViraFEST assay).

The source of this sequence is a human donor with COVID-19. The sequences come from cultured CD4+ T cells from blood, collected after SARS-CoV-2 vaccination. The V and J genes are TRBV6-2 or TRBV6-3 and TRBJ2-5; TRBD2 agrees at 7 bases. The CDR3 DNA is TGTGCCAGCAGTTGGCATCCTAGCGGAGAGACCCAGTACTTC. It is translated as CASSWHPSGETQYF.